This section outlines one T cell receptor (beta chain) sequence together with its context. Its cognate antigen is unknown. CD45RO-CCR7+CD27+CD95- expression identified naive CD8+ T cells. The data are from a study of CXCR3-negative and CXCR3-positive naive CD8 T cells. Findings and caveats of the study: Fresh PBMCs served for most assays, and CXCR3 expression fell partially after cryopreservation. Compared with CXCR3-negative naive cells, CXCR3-positive naive cells showed more hydrophobic TRB CDR3s. For memory CD8+ cells diversity was much lower, but both naive subsets had comparably high diversity.

This CDR3 has 16 residues. Germline V CDR1 and CDR2: MRHNA, SNTAGT. The authors made the TRB cDNA libraries by 5' RACE using UMI labels. From its re-call of the 5' RACE reads, TCRdb lists each CDR3 protein once, without DNA. This sample's table has about 89,000 distinct CDR3 sequences. This clonotype was obtained from a human donor in good health. Some clones in this sample may be carry-over from other donors' samples. The chain carries TRBV6-4 and TRBJ2-3; TCRdb's D gene call, TRBD2, goes unchecked for lack of DNA. The material sequenced was naive CXCR3+ CD8+ T cells from blood. Stated subset: CD45RO-CCR7+CD27+CD95- naive CD8+ T cells expressing CXCR3 (TNR3+). The CDR3 protein is CASSDSVAGGPDTQYF.